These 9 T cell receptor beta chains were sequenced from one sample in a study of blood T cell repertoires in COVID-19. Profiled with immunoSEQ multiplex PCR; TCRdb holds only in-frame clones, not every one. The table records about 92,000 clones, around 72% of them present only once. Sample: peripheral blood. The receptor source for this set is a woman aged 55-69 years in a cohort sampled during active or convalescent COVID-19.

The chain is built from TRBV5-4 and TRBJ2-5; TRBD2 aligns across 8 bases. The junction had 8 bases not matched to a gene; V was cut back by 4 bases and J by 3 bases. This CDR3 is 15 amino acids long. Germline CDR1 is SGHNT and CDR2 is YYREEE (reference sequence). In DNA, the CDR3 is TGTGCCAGCAGCCTCCCCGGGGGGGCTAAAGAGACCCAGTACTTC. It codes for CASSLPGGAKETQYF. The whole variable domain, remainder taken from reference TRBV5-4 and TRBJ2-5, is ETGVTQSPTHLIKTRGQQVTLRCSSQSGHNTVSWYQQALGQGPQFIFQYYREEENGRGNFPPRFSGLQFPNYSSELNVNALELDDSALYLCASSLPGGAKETQYFGPGTRLLVL.

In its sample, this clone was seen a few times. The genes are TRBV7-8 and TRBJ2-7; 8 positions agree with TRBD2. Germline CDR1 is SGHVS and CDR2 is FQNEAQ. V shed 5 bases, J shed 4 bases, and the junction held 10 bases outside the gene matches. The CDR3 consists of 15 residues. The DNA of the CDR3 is TGTGCCAGCAGCCCAGGGACGGGGGGGCTATACGAGCAGTACTTC. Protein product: CASSPGTGGLYEQYF.

The CDR3 bases are TGCGCCAGGGGGTACAGGGGAGAAAATTCACCCCTCCACTTT. Its translation is CARGYRGENSPLHF. This chain joins TRBV5-1 and TRBJ1-6; 7 bases are a match to TRBD1. The CDR3 is 14 residues long. The germline V gene has CDR1 SGHRS and CDR2 YFSETQ. J was trimmed by 7 bases and V by 8 bases; bases with no gene match: 9.

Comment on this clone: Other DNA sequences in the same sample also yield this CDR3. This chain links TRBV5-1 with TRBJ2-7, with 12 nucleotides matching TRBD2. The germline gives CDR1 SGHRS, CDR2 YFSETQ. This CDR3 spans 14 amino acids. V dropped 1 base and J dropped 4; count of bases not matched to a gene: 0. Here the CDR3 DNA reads TGCGCCAGCAGCTTGACTAGCGGGGGGTACGAGCAGTACTTC. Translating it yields CASSLTSGGYEQYF.

CDR3 sequence reads: CASSYSSVLVYTGELFF. The CDR3 DNA sequence: TGTGCCAGCAGTTACTCGAGTGTTCTGGTTTACACCGGGGAGCTGTTTTTT. V gene TRBV6-2 or TRBV6-3 combines with J gene TRBJ2-2; D is ambiguous. Trimming shortened V by 0 bases and J by 3 bases, and 14 bases separated the two germline ends. The CDR3 spans 17 residues. Looked up from germline, CDR1 is MNHEY and CDR2 is SVGEGT.

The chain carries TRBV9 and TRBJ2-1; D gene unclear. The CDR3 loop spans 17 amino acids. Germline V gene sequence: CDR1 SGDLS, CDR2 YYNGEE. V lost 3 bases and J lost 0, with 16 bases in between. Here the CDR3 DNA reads TGTGCCAGCAGCGCGAACAGCTGGGTTATCTCCTACAATGAGCAGTTCTTC. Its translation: CASSANSWVISYNEQFF.

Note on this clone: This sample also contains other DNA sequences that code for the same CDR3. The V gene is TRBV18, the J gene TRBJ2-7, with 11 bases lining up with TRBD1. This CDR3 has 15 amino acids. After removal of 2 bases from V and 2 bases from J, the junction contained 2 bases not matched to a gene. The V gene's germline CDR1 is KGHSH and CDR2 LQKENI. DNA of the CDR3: TGTGCCAGCTCACCAGGGACAGGGGGAGCCTACGAGCAGTACTTC. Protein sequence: CASSPGTGGAYEQYF.

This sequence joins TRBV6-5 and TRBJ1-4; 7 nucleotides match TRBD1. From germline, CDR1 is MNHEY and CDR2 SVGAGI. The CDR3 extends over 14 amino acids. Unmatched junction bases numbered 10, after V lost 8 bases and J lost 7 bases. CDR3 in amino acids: CASHKTGHLEKLFF. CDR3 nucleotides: TGTGCCAGCCATAAGACAGGGCATCTTGAAAAACTGTTTTTT.

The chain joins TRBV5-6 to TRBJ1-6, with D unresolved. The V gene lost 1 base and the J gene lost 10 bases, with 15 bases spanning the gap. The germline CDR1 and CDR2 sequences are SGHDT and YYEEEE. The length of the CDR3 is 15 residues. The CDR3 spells CASSLRPGWESPLHF. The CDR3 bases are TGTGCCAGCAGCTTGCGGCCGGGGTGGGAATCACCCCTCCACTTT.